This TCR beta chain was sequenced in a study of blood T cells in healthy people across ages. Regarding the study as a whole: No one knew whether donors had CMV, which possibly confounded expanded clonotype changes. Strongly correlated with naive T cell percentage was TCR beta diversity.

Investigators took approximately 9.4 milliliters of peripheral blood from every donor. Using a J-beta primer mix together with a sample-barcoded 5' primer, a second PCR was run for roughly 7 to 12 cycles. CDR3-containing paired-end reads numbered at least 2.5 million in each sample. TCRdb re-derived calls from the 5' RACE reads in MiXCR, one entry per CDR3 protein. The sample shows about 1,600,000 distinct CDR3 sequences, 40% to 50% of them seen only once. A word on this clonotype: Its antigen is not known.

CDR3 size: 14 residues. CDR1 is MGHRA and CDR2 is YSYEKL in the germline V gene. The ends were cut back, 6 bases at V and 10 bases at J, with 19 bases in the middle. This receptor was taken from a woman under 30 in good health. Sequencing was performed on blood. The chain is built from TRBV4-1 and TRBJ2-1, with D maybe TRBD1 (7 bases). CDR3: CASSSGDSSYEQFF. Written as DNA, the CDR3 is TGCGCCAGCAGTTCGGGGGACAGCTCCTACGAGCAGTTCTTC.